This TCR beta chain was observed in a study of T cells after yellow fever vaccination. Conversion of TCR transcripts into cDNA relied on 5'RACE template switching, which added a universal primer site and UMIs. TCRdb re-called the 5' RACE reads through MiXCR, storing one row per CDR3 protein. Altogether under 600,000 distinct CDR3 sequences are present, 13% being singletons, with the ten largest covering over 11%. The ends were cut back, 1 base at V and 9 bases at J, with 16 bases in the middle. Looked up from germline, CDR1 is SGHTA and CDR2 is FQGNSA. This CDR3 contains 15 residues. This chain uses TRBV7-2 with TRBJ2-1, with D perhaps being TRBD1 or TRBD2 (5 bases each). The sample consisted of PBMCs, taken on the day of the yellow fever booster vaccination. This TCR came from a man aged 30 to 39 who received the YFV17D yellow fever vaccine. CDR3 coding DNA: TGTGCCAGCAGCTTAGTTAAACATAGGGACGGTGAGCAGTTCTTC. Protein sequence: CASSLVKHRDGEQFF.